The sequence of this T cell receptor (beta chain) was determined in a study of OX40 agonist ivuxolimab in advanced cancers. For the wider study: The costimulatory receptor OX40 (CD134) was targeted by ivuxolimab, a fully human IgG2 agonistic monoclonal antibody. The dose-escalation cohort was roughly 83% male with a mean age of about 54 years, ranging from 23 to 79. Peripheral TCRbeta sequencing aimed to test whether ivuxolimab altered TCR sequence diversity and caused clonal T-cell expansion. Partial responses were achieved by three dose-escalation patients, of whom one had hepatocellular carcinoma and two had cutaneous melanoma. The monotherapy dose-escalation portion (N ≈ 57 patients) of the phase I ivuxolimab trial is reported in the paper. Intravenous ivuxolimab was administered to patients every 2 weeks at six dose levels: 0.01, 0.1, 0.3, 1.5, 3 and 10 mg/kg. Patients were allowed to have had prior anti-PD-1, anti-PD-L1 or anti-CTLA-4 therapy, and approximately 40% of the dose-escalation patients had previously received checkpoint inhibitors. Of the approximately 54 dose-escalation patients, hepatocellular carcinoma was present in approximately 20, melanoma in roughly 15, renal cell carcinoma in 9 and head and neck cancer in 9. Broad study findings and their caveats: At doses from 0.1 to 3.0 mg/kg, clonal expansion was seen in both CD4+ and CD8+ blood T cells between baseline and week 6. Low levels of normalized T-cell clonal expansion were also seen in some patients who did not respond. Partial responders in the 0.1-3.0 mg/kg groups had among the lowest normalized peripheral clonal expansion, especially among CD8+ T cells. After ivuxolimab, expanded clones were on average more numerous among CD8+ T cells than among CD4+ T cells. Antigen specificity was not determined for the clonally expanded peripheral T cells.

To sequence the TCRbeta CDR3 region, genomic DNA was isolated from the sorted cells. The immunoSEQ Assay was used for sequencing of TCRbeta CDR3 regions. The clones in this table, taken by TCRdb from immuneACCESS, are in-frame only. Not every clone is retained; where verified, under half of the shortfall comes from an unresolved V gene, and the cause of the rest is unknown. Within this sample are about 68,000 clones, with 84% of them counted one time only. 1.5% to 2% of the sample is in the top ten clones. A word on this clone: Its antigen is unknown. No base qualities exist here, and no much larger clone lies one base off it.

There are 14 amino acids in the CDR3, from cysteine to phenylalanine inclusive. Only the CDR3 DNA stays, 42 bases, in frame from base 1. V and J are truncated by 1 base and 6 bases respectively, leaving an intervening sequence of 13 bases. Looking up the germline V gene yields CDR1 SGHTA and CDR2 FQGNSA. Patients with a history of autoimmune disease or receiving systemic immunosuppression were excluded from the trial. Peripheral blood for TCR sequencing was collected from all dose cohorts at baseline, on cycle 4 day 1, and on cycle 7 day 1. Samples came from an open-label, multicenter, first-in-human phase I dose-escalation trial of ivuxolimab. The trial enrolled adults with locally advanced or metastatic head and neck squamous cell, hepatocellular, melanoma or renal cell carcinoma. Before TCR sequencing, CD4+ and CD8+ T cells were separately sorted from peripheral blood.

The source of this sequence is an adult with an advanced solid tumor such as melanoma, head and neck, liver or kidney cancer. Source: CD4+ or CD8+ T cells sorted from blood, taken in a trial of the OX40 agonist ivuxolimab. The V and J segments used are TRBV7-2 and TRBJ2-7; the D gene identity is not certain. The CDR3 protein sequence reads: CASSLDSGLGEQYF. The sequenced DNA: TGTGCCAGCAGCTTAGATTCCGGATTGGGCGAGCAGTACTTC.